The 17 T cell receptor delta chains below were found in one sample sequenced in a study of gamma-delta T cells after stem cell transplantation. TCRdb fed the RT-PCR reads into CATT to redo clone calling. The data hold 1,300 or so delta-chain clones, with roughly 1.9% observed a single time. The material sequenced was gamma-delta T cells. Receptors were obtained from a human donor. It is not recorded whose cells these are; they may come from a transplant donor.

With respect to this clone: This may stem from a read error, because a much larger clone lies one nucleotide away. The identical CDR3 is also encoded by other nucleotide sequences in the sample. V and J are TRDV2 and TRDJ1; 10 nucleotides align to TRDD3. The V gene end was trimmed by 1 base and the J gene end by 4 bases; junction bases not matched to a gene: 8. The CDR3 length is 16 residues. CDR1 is GEAIGNYY, CDR2 EKD, per germline. CDR3 coding DNA: TGTGCCTGTGACACGATGGGGGATACAGGCTTCGATAAACTCATCTTT. As protein: CACDTMGDTGFDKLIF.

Comment on this clone: This likely reflects a read error, since a far larger clone is one base away. Other DNA sequences within the sample encode an identical CDR3. The chain carries TRDV2 and TRDJ1; D unresolved. The length of the CDR3 is 19 residues. CDR1 and CDR2 (germline): GEAIGNYY, EKD. CDR3 sequence (DNA): TGTGCCTGCGACACCGTCCTCCAAGGGGTTCGGATTTCAGCCGATAAACTCATCTTT. Translation gives CACDTVLQGVRISADKLIF.

This clone has more than one count but fewer than ten. TCRdb assigns this DNA the protein of a much larger clone, which departs from its translation at residue 12; this likely reflects a read error, and the protein shown comes from translating the DNA. The J gene is TRDJ1, the V gene TRDV2; 8 bases fit TRDD3. Per the germline V gene, CDR1 is GEAIGNYY and CDR2 is EKD. This CDR3 is built from 18 residues. With V trimmed by 1 base and J by 1 base, 13 bases remained unmatched. CDR3 region: CACDTVDLLGGSTDKLIF. The CDR3 nucleotides are TGTGCCTGTGACACGGTGGACTTACTGGGGGGTAGCACCGATAAACTCATCTTT.

Comment on this clone: A single base is all that separates this from a far larger clone, so a read error is likely. Other DNA sequences in this specimen translate into the identical CDR3. The J gene is TRDJ3, the V gene TRDV2; 8 bases map to TRDD3. The CDR3 totals 21 residues. Germline V gene sequence: CDR1 GEAIGNYY, CDR2 EKD. As DNA, the CDR3 is TGCGCCTGTGACACCGTCGTACTGGGGGTTACGAGCTCCTGGGACACCCGACAGATGTTTTTC. Encoded protein: CACDTVVLGVTSSWDTRQMFF.

This clone was picked up a small number of times. A read error may explain this, as a much larger clone is one base away. Other DNA sequences in this specimen translate into the identical CDR3. V gene TRDV1 combines with J gene TRDJ1; the D gene is possibly TRDD3 (5 bases). Germline lookup yields CDR1 TSWWSYY and CDR2 QGS. The CDR3 sequence is 20 residues long. The CDR3 is CALGELKPYTNEPSTDKLIF. In nucleotides, the CDR3 is TGTGCTCTTGGGGAACTAAAGCCCTATACGAACGAACCCTCCACCGATAAGCTCATCTTT.

This clone showed up just a few times. TCRdb attributes to this sequence the protein of a much larger clone, which differs from the DNA translation at residue 4; a read error is likely, and the protein displayed is translated from the DNA. The gene calls are TRDV2 and TRDJ1; TRDD3 agrees at 11 bases. CDR3 length: 16 residues. After removal of 5 bases from V and 0 bases from J, the junction contained 7 bases not matched to a gene. Germline CDR1 and CDR2: GEAIGNYY and EKD. The CDR3 spells CACGTLGDTDTDKLIF. The CDR3 bases are TGTGCCTGTGGCACTCTGGGGGATACTGACACCGATAAACTCATCTTT.

This clone was observed a few times. A read error is the likely source, as a far larger clone sits one nucleotide away. Other DNA sequences from this sample encode an identical CDR3 as well. This chain uses TRDV2 with TRDJ1, with TRDD3 matching 10 bases. This CDR3 is 16 amino acids long. CDR1 and CDR2 from the germline V gene are GEAIGNYY and EKD. The CDR3 DNA sequence: TGCGCCTGTGACACGATGGGGGATACAGGTTTCGATAAACTCATCTTT. Translating gives CACDTMGDTGFDKLIF.

By share, this clone counts as medium-sized. It is likely a read error: a sequence one base away is far more abundant. DNA of the CDR3: TGTGCCTGTGACCCCGTGGGGGATACGATCCACACCGATAAACTCATCTTT. Its translation is CACDPVGDTIHTDKLIF. This chain uses TRDV2 with TRDJ1; TRDD3 agrees at 11 bases. J gave up 0 bases and V 3 bases, and 8 bases lay outside the gene matches. Per the germline V gene, CDR1 is GEAIGNYY and CDR2 is EKD. The CDR3 sequence is 17 residues long.

This chain connects TRDV2 to TRDJ1; 7 nucleotides agree with TRDD3. Trimming removed 2 bases from V and 5 bases from J; junction bases left unmatched: 13. This CDR3 contains 16 residues. From germline, CDR1 is GEAIGNYY and CDR2 EKD. The CDR3 DNA reads as TGTGCCTGTGACATCGTACTGGGGATCAAGAGGGATAAACTCATCTTT. Its protein is CACDIVLGIKRDKLIF.

On this clone itself: TCRdb pairs this DNA with a much larger clone's protein that differs at residue 10, likely a read error; the protein shown was translated from the DNA. The CDR3 loop reads CACDSLGDSPWDTRQMFF. The CDR3 DNA sequence: TGTGCCTGTGACTCCCTGGGGGATAGCCCCTGGGACACCCGACAGATGTTTTTC. The genes are TRDV2 and TRDJ3; 10 bases match TRDD3. Germline lookup yields CDR1 GEAIGNYY and CDR2 EKD. The CDR3 totals 18 residues. V trimming: 3 bases; J trimming: 2 bases; junction bases outside the gene matches: 6.

Concerning this clone: TCRdb's entry gives the protein of a much larger clone, which mismatches this DNA's translation at residue 5, likely from a read error; the protein reported here is translated from the DNA. This chain connects TRDV2 to TRDJ1; maybe TRDD3 (6 bases). V was clipped by 3 bases and J by 1 base, with 14 bases between them. The CDR3 spans 15 residues. Germline V gene data show CDR1 as GEAIGNYY and CDR2 as EKD. The CDR3 here is CACDAVGGPTDKLIF. In DNA form, the CDR3 reads TGTGCCTGTGACGCCGTAGGGGGACCCACCGATAAACTCATCTTT.

Regarding this clone: TCRdb has a much larger clone's protein, which differs at residue 8 from the translation of this DNA, likely because of a read error; what is shown is the protein translated from the DNA. This sequence joins TRDV2 and TRDJ1; a weak D match, TRDD3 (7 bases). The CDR3 spans 17 residues. CDR1 and CDR2 from the germline V gene are GEAIGNYY and EKD. V dropped 1 base and J dropped 0 bases, with 17 bases sitting between them. The CDR3 region is CACDTLPPGGYTDKLIF. The CDR3 bases are TGTGCCTGTGACACACTTCCTCCTGGGGGTTACACCGATAAACTCATCTTT.

In the case of this clone: A far bigger clonotype differs at one base, so this is likely a read error. This CDR3 is also generated by other DNA sequences in the sample. The chain carries TRDV1 and TRDJ2; the match to TRDD3 covers 11 bases. The CDR3 is made up of 21 amino acids. Germline lookup yields CDR1 TSWWSYY and CDR2 QGS. V was clipped by 4 bases and J by 6 bases; unmatched bases: 22. CDR3 in amino acids: CALGGKLLAGGYKRKAAQLFF. CDR3 sequence (DNA): TGTGCTCTTGGGGGAAAGCTCCTTGCTGGGGGATACAAGCGGAAGGCAGCACAACTCTTCTTT.

Worth noting for this clone: The TCRdb record carries a much larger clone's protein, which differs from this DNA's translation at residue 6; a read error is the likely cause, and the protein listed here is the DNA translation. V gene TRDV2 combines with J gene TRDJ1; TRDD3 is a possible D gene (6 bases). This CDR3 contains 17 residues. Trimming left V 0 bases short and J 1 base short, with 17 bases between. CDR1 and CDR2 (germline): GEAIGNYY, EKD. This chain's CDR3 is CACDTIVRGSSTDKLIF. DNA of the CDR3: TGTGCCTGTGACACCATCGTTAGGGGATCCAGCACCGATAAACTCATCTTT.

This clone was recorded a few times. The protein that TCRdb holds for this DNA derives from a much larger clone and differs from the translated DNA at residue 10, which likely indicates a read error; the protein shown here is translated from the DNA. The chain couples TRDV2 to TRDJ1; 12 bases line up with TRDD3. The CDR3 loop spans 19 amino acids. Germline CDR1 GEAIGNYY, CDR2 EKD. V lost 0 bases and J lost 0; bases outside the gene matches: 10. The CDR3 DNA sequence: TGTGCCTGTGACACCTACTGGGGGATACTGCCGGTCCACACCGATAAACTCATCTTT. Translating it yields CACDTYWGILPVHTDKLIF.

A word on this clone: This likely traces to a read error, being one base from a far larger clone. Additional DNA sequences in this sample encode the identical CDR3. The chain joins TRDV2 to TRDJ1, with 7 bases matching TRDD3. Looked up from germline, CDR1 is GEAIGNYY and CDR2 is EKD. The CDR3 is made up of 14 amino acids. The CDR3 sequence: CACDGLGFTDKLIF. The CDR3 bases are TGTGCCTGTGACGGACTGGGGTTCACCGATAAACTCATTTTT.

This clone was observed a few times. Just one base apart from a much larger clone, this may be a read error. The V call is TRDV2, the J call TRDJ3; 12 bases agree with TRDD3. The CDR3 length is 21 residues. Germline CDR1 and CDR2: GEAIGNYY and EKD. J gave up 0 bases and V 5 bases, and 13 bases lay outside the gene matches. The CDR3 sequence is CACASLGDTSGGSWDTRQMFF. DNA of the CDR3: TGTGCCTGTGCGTCACTGGGGGATACCTCAGGGGGCTCCTGGGACACCCGACAGATGTTTTTC.